Sequencing of this T cell receptor beta chain was carried out in a study of blood T cell repertoires in COVID-19. Overall study: Samples representing acute and convalescent COVID-19 were sourced from the United States, Italy and Spain. T cells, B-cell-depleted T cells, or PBMCs provided the cDNA or gDNA that served as material.

Sequencing was performed with immunoSEQ multiplex PCR; in TCRdb, only in-frame clones are kept and a portion is missing. The sample lists 200,000 to 250,000 clones; about 82% were seen once. Germline V gene sequence: CDR1 SGHAT, CDR2 FQDESV (reference sequence). V lost 5 bases and J lost 3, with 17 bases in between. The CDR3 spans 15 residues. This clonotype was obtained from a woman aged 55-75 years with active or convalescent COVID-19. The sequencing sample was made of peripheral blood. The J gene is TRBJ2-7, the V gene TRBV11-1, with D maybe TRBD1 (6 bases). The CDR3 DNA reads TGTGCCAGCAGCCAGGACAGAAACTTCAACTACGAGCAGTACTTC. Residues: CASSQDRNFNYEQYF.